Reported below is one T cell receptor beta chain. Its specificity is not known. The V and J ends lost 0 bases and 2 bases respectively, with 5 bases between them. The CDR3 has 14 residues. This entry is derived from a study of post-analysis software for immune sequencing data. Findings and caveats of the study: In patients, TRBV5-6, TRBV5-1 and TRBV20-1 belonged to five or six TRBV segments found more frequently than in controls.

TCR beta cDNA libraries included unique molecular identifiers. TCRdb independently ran MiXCR on the PCR reads; one entry per CDR3 protein. The data show approximately 730,000 distinct CDR3 sequences, with 46% seen just once and approximately 4.4% held by the top ten. The clonotype originates from a girl aged 5-17 years with multiple sclerosis. Material for sequencing was blood. This chain connects TRBV12-3 or TRBV12-4 to TRBJ2-1, with D uncertain. Here the CDR3 DNA reads TGTGCCAGCAGTTTAGCTACTACCTACAATGAGCAGTTCTTC. It yields the protein CASSLATTYNEQFF.